Below are 14 T cell receptor beta chains sequenced from a single sample in a study of regulatory T cells in long-lasting Graves disease. Building the TCR beta libraries relied on iRepertoire HTBI primers, and CDR3 regions underwent Arm-PCR. TCRdb analysed the multiplex PCR reads with MiXCR anew, one entry per CDR3 protein. The table has roughly 520,000 distinct CDR3 sequences, about 12% seen once. Time point: newly diagnosed GD, antithyroid drugs for less than 3 months. Making the TCR library involved RNA that had been extracted from PBMCs. The sample was also linked to a second study, of T cells in Graves' hyperthyroidism and ophthalmopathy.

Sequenced material: peripheral blood mononuclear cells (PBMCs), taken at new diagnosis, from a patient treated with antithyroid drugs. The source is a woman younger than 45 with Graves disease.

This clonotype was seen repeatedly, ten times or more. The rearrangement joins TRBV5-1 to TRBJ2-6; D gene uncertain. Germline V gene data show CDR1 as SGHRS and CDR2 as YFSETQ. The V end was cut by 0 bases, the J end by 0 bases, with 7 bases between. The CDR3 contains 16 residues. CDR3 in amino acids: CASSLDLNSGANVLTF. The CDR3 DNA follows: TGCGCCAGCAGCTTGGACCTCAACTCTGGGGCCAACGTCCTGACTTTC.

At least ten counts were recorded for this clonotype. The rearrangement links TRBV29-1 to TRBJ2-5, with D possibly called TRBD1 or TRBD2 (5 bases each). The length of the CDR3 is 13 residues. Trimming stripped 5 bases from V and 1 base from J, with 11 bases between. Germline V CDR1 and CDR2: SQVTM, ANQGSEA. CDR3 region: CSVQRDPQETQYF. The CDR3 DNA reads TGCAGCGTTCAAAGGGACCCCCAAGAGACCCAGTACTTC.

This clonotype was picked up many times. CDR3 sequence reads: CASRGQGATGANVLTF. CDR3 nucleotide sequence: TGTGCCAGCAGGGGACAGGGGGCTACTGGGGCCAACGTCCTGACTTTC. The gene calls are TRBV6-2 or TRBV6-3 and TRBJ2-6; TRBD1 aligns across 12 bases. The trim removed 6 bases at V and 2 bases at J, leaving 2 bases unmatched. CDR1 is MNHEY and CDR2 is SVGEGT in the germline V gene. The CDR3 sequence is 16 residues long.

A word on this clonotype: A far larger clone is just one base off, so this is likely a read error. V is TRBV27 and J is TRBJ2-2; 11 positions match TRBD1. The V and J ends lost 5 bases and 1 base, in that order; junction bases with no gene match: 6. The CDR3 has 17 amino acids. CDR1 MNHEY and CDR2 SMNVEV come from the germline V gene (reference sequence). In DNA form, the CDR3 reads TGTGCCAGCAGTGATCCCGGGACAGGGGGGAACACCGGGGAGCTGTTTTTT. This sequence encodes CASSDPGTGGNTGELFF.

This clonotype came up many times. The chain carries TRBV13 and TRBJ2-7; D assignment may be TRBD1 or TRBD2 (6 bases each). This CDR3 contains 11 residues. Germline values: CDR1 PRHDT, CDR2 FYEKMQ (reference sequence). V lost 3 bases and J 9 bases, leaving 9 bases between the germline ends. Here the CDR3 DNA reads TGTGCCAGCAGCTTGGGGGGCCGGCAGTACTTC. It encodes CASSLGGRQYF.

Ten or more counts support this clonotype. The rearrangement links TRBV11-3 to TRBJ2-1, with D tentatively TRBD2 (5 bases). Trimming removed 4 bases from V and 4 bases from J, with 26 bases in between. CDR3 size: 19 residues. Germline V gene data show CDR1 as SGHNT and CDR2 as YENEEA. This CDR3 is CASSSSLVRGASQYNEQFF. CDR3 nucleotide sequence: TGTGCCAGCAGCTCTTCTCTCGTTCGGGGAGCTAGTCAATACAATGAGCAGTTCTTC.

This clonotype occurred many times. The rearrangement uses TRBV6-1 and TRBJ2-5; 15 bases line up with TRBD2. J was trimmed by 4 bases and V by 2 bases; bases with no gene match: 14. The germline gives CDR1 MNHNS, CDR2 SASEGT. This CDR3 is built from 20 residues. CDR3 nucleotide sequence: TGTGCCAGCAGTGAATCTATCGGACTAGCGGGAGGGAGGGATAGAGAGACCCAGTACTTC. Amino acid sequence: CASSESIGLAGGRDRETQYF.

With respect to this clonotype: A much more abundant neighbour one base away suggests this may be a read error. The chain carries TRBV11-2 and TRBJ2-7, with D perhaps assigned TRBD1 or TRBD2 (6 bases each). Germline CDR1 reads SGHAT; CDR2 reads FQNNGV. The CDR3 sequence is 16 residues long. The CDR3 DNA reads TGTGCCAGCAGCCCCTGGGGGGCCGGACTTTCCTACGGGCAGTACTTC. Amino acids: CASSPWGAGLSYGQYF.

This clonotype was counted at least ten times. V is TRBV20-1 and J is TRBJ2-1; 7 positions agree with TRBD2. The germline V gene has CDR1 DFQATT and CDR2 SNEGSKA (reference sequence). V shed 3 bases and J 7 bases; nucleotides not matched to a gene: 12. The CDR3 runs 15 residues. The CDR3 sequence is CSASPFAGVRNEQFF. The CDR3 bases are TGCAGTGCTAGCCCCTTCGCGGGAGTGAGGAATGAGCAGTTCTTC.

The sample holds a few counts of this clonotype. This chain connects TRBV28 to TRBJ2-2; 12 bases map to TRBD2. The CDR3 consists of 18 residues. CDR1 and CDR2 from the germline V gene are MDHEN and SYDVKM. Unmatched junction bases numbered 6, after V lost 4 bases and J lost 0 bases. The CDR3 spells CASSSGLAGLANTGELFF. The CDR3 DNA reads TGTGCCAGCAGTTCCGGACTAGCGGGGCTCGCGAACACCGGGGAGCTGTTTTTT.

This clonotype was seen at least ten times. The chain joins TRBV30 to TRBJ2-5, with D possibly being TRBD2 (5 bases). The CDR3 runs 11 residues. Germline CDR1 GTSNPN, CDR2 SVGIG (reference sequence). Trimming stripped 0 bases from V and 7 bases from J, with 6 bases between. The CDR3 loop reads CAWSVRGTQYF. The CDR3, as DNA: TGTGCCTGGAGTGTACGGGGGACCCAGTACTTC.

In its sample, this clonotype was seen many times. The chain has TRBV4-3 and TRBJ1-1, with D hard to call. CDR3 length: 15 amino acids. V was cut by 1 base and J by 1 base, with 10 bases left in between. In germline, CDR1 is LGHNA, CDR2 YSLEER. DNA for the CDR3: TGCGCCAGCAGCCAAGGCACGGGATCGAACACTGAAGCTTTCTTT. Amino acids: CASSQGTGSNTEAFF.

The chain employs TRBV3-1 and TRBJ1-2; no definite D call. Germline V gene sequence: CDR1 LGHDT, CDR2 YNNKEL (reference sequence). V dropped 5 bases and J dropped 4 bases, with 8 bases sitting between them. This CDR3 spans 12 amino acids. The CDR3 loop is CASSYRSYGYTF. CDR3 DNA: TGTGCCAGCAGCTACAGATCCTATGGCTACACCTTC.

This clonotype was recorded many times. A read error may account for a junction end that differs from germline. V and J are TRBV30 and TRBJ1-2; D not certain. The length of the CDR3 is 11 residues. The germline V gene encodes CDR1 GTSNPN and CDR2 SVGIG (reference sequence). The CDR3 DNA is TGTGCCTGGAGTGTACCTGTGGGTTCGGGCTTC. Its protein is CAWSVPVGSGF. Filled out from reference TRBV30 and TRBJ1-2, the complete variable domain reads SQTIHQWPATLVQPVGSPLSLECTVEGTSNPNLYWYRQAAGRGLQLLFYSVGIGQISSEVPQNLSASRPQDRQFILSSKKLLLSDSGFYLCAWSVPVGSGFGSGTRLTVV.